Reported below is one T cell receptor beta chain. Its antigen is not known. The CDR3 is 15 residues long. With V trimmed by 3 bases and J by 5 bases, 5 bases remained unmatched. Germline V gene data show CDR1 as SGHVS and CDR2 as FQNEAQ. The data derive from a study of shared clonotypes between healthy human individuals. Study results and limitations: The represented genetic and exposure-history diversity was limited by the small number of donors. Around 5.3% of naive CD4 clonotypes were shared across four donors.

The assay was run at deep level. Measured with immunoSEQ multiplex PCR; TCRdb has only the in-frame clones, and not every one. The sample lists about 960,000 clones; more than 75% were seen once. The sequence derives from a man younger than 35 in good health. The gene calls are TRBV7-8 and TRBJ2-1; 9 bases line up with TRBD1. Sequencing was done on a sample of memory CD4+ T cells sorted from blood. Subset given: CD45RA-negative fraction. The CDR3 DNA is TGTGCCAGCAGCTTGGGGGACAGGGCCGACAATGAGCAGTTCTTC. This sequence encodes CASSLGDRADNEQFF.